This T cell receptor (beta chain) stems from a study of blood T cell repertoires in COVID-19. The overall study: The United States, Italy and Spain supplied acute and convalescent COVID-19 samples.

V was clipped by 2 bases and J by 4 bases; unmatched bases: 4. There are 15 residues in the CDR3. CDR1 is SGHTA and CDR2 is FQGTGA in the germline V gene. Original processing methods: Reference gene primer amplification gave estimated nucleated cell counts. Sequenced by immunoSEQ multiplex PCR; TCRdb stores in-frame clones only, minus some. The V and J calls and clone size are taken from that table; D and trimming were inferred from the DNA. Among 200,000 to 250,000 clones listed, about 81% were seen once. The J gene is TRBJ1-4, the V gene TRBV7-3, with 7 bases fitting TRBD1. The receptor's source is a woman aged 80 or over with COVID-19, enrolled during active disease. Material for sequencing was peripheral blood. The CDR3 region is CASSLSGTDNEKLFF. The CDR3 DNA is TGTGCCAGCAGCTTATCCGGGACAGATAATGAAAAACTGTTTTTT.